The 9 T cell receptor beta chains in this list originate from one sample, sequenced in a study of T-cell reconstitution after alpha-beta-depleted transplantation in children. Using unique molecular identifiers, the investigators prepared the TCRbeta library. A single record per CDR3 protein comes from TCRdb applying MiXCR to the PCR reads. The sample yields 97,000 or so distinct CDR3 sequences, around 6% seen once. The source was PBMCs, mostly from graft donor cells, collected 60 days after TCRalphabeta/CD19-depleted stem cell transplant. The receptors stem from a female patient aged 2-9 years who had a stem cell transplant for Fanconi anemia, so the T cells may come from the graft donor.

The CDR3 protein is CASSSVDRGWGYTF. The CDR3 DNA reads TGTGCCAGCAGCTCTGTGGACAGGGGATGGGGCTACACCTTC. The chain has TRBV7-2 and TRBJ1-2; TRBD1 agrees at 9 bases. The CDR3 is made up of 14 amino acids. V trimming: 4 bases; J trimming: 8 bases; junction bases outside the gene matches: 8. The germline V gene has CDR1 SGHTA and CDR2 FQGNSA.

There are many counts of this clonotype. The chain links TRBV5-6 to TRBJ2-7; D is uncertain. The CDR3 is 11 amino acids. Trimming left V 2 bases short and J 8 bases short, with 8 bases between. Germline CDR1 and CDR2: SGHDT and YYEEEE. For the CDR3, the DNA is TGTGCCAGCAGCTTTAGTGGCCAGCAGTACTTC. This translates into CASSFSGQQYF.

In this sample, this clonotype turned up many times. The V and J genes are TRBV10-3 and TRBJ2-3; D call uncertain. Trimming pared 10 bases from V and 4 bases from J, leaving 18 bases between. The CDR3 is 14 residues long. Germline V lookup: CDR1 ENHRY, CDR2 SYGVKD. CDR3 region: CATPDLGQPDTQYF. CDR3 DNA: TGTGCCACCCCGGACCTAGGGCAACCAGATACGCAGTATTTT.

This clonotype has at least ten counts. The genes are TRBV3-1 and TRBJ2-6; D not resolved. The germline CDR1 and CDR2 sequences are LGHDT and YNNKEL (reference sequence). V was cut by 1 base and J by 0 bases, with 7 bases left in between. The CDR3 length is 16 residues. The CDR3 coding sequence is TGTGCCAGCAGCCAAGCTGGTGGCTCTGGGGCCAACGTCCTGACTTTC. This sequence encodes CASSQAGGSGANVLTF.

Ten or more counts support this clonotype. V is TRBV10-3 and J is TRBJ1-1, with D unclear. V was pared by 0 bases and J by 13 bases, with 15 bases between. The CDR3 covers 13 residues. CDR1 is ENHRY, CDR2 SYGVKD, per germline. Written as DNA, the CDR3 is TGTGCCATCAGTGAGTCGAGCTCAGCCATGCTTTTCTTT. Its protein product is CAISESSSAMLFF.

This clonotype was recorded a few times. The chain couples TRBV4-1 to TRBJ2-7; the D gene is possibly TRBD2 (5 bases). The V and J ends lost 1 base and 1 base respectively, with 11 bases between them. Germline loops: CDR1 MGHRA, CDR2 YSYEKL. The CDR3 runs 15 residues. The CDR3 DNA reads TGCGCCAGCAGCCAAGCAAGTGACTATTCCTACGAGCAGTACTTC. Translation: CASSQASDYSYEQYF.

A remark on this clonotype: A clone one base away is much larger, so this may be a read error. CDR3 sequence: CCARDDRVSSTDTQYF. The CDR3, as DNA: TGCTGTGCTAGAGACGACAGAGTCTCTAGCACAGATACGCAGTATTTT. The V and J genes are TRBV20-1 and TRBJ2-3, with TRBD1 as a possible D gene (5 bases). There are 16 residues in the CDR3. From germline, CDR1 is DFQATT and CDR2 SNEGSKA (reference sequence).

There are a few counts of this clonotype. DNA of the CDR3: TGCAGTGCTAGCGTACTGCAGGCCGGAGTCTACGAGCAGTACTTC. Protein: CSASVLQAGVYEQYF. The V call is TRBV20-1, the J call TRBJ2-7; D gene ambiguous. Germline CDR1 DFQATT, CDR2 SNEGSKA (reference sequence). V lost 3 bases and J lost 3, with 18 bases in between. The CDR3 length is 15 residues.

Many counts were recorded for this clonotype. This chain connects TRBV5-1 to TRBJ2-1, with 10 positions matching TRBD2. Germline V CDR1 and CDR2: SGHRS, YFSETQ. The CDR3 has 17 amino acids. Trimming cost V 4 bases and J 3 bases; bases outside gene matches: 10. The CDR3: CASSPGGTSDFYNEQFF. DNA of the CDR3: TGCGCCAGCAGCCCGGGAGGGACTAGCGATTTCTACAATGAGCAGTTCTTC.